This T cell receptor beta chain was captured in a study of persistence of HIV-infected CD4 T cells. Looking at the study overall: Isolated cells were CMV- and HIV-1 Gag-responding CD4+ T cells. Study-wide results and limits: TCR oligoclonality correlated with proviral oligoclonality in the same sorted populations. Degenerate expanded CDR3beta sequences were enriched among CMV- and Gag-responding cells.

This clone was detected only a few times. Its antigen is not known. The immunoSEQ assay was version 4, run in survey mode. Template was genomic DNA at 8 to 10 ng/uL, with up to roughly 1 ug used per sample. Only in-frame clones appear in the TCRdb table, and some are missing; sequencing was by immunoSEQ multiplex PCR. The sample lists more than 30,000 clones, roughly 80% seen once, with 0.85% to 1% in the top ten. Cells were stimulated with overlapping HIV-1 Gag 15-mer peptides. Memory cells lacking CD40L and CD69 with high CD45RO were sorted. V dropped 4 bases and J dropped 5 bases, with 18 bases sitting between them. Looked up from germline, CDR1 is SGHRS and CDR2 is YFSETQ. This CDR3 contains 15 residues.

The TCR comes from an adult with HIV. The donor label of this sample is uncertain. This sequence joins TRBV5-1 and TRBJ1-1; D perhaps matches TRBD1 (5 bases). This specimen consisted of cultured CD4+ T cells from PBMCs, obtained from a patient who received antiretroviral therapy. CDR3 region: CASSPGTSVFTEAFF. CDR3 coding DNA: TGCGCCAGCAGCCCCGGGACGTCGGTGTTTACTGAAGCTTTCTTT.